The T cell receptor (beta chain) described here comes from a study of cytomegalovirus exposure and HLA in healthy donors. Overall study: From donors who were HLA-typed, an early data release held approximately 84 million unique TCRs.

The PCR used 60 Vbeta and 13 Jbeta primers. Using immunoSEQ multiplex PCR, the repertoire was profiled, and TCRdb retains in-frame clones only, with some absent. The data show approximately 150,000 clones, approximately 80% seen once. The CDR3 length is 16 residues. CDR1 and CDR2 (germline): LNHDA, SQIVND (reference sequence). The germline V and J ends were trimmed by 7 bases and 1 base, with 20 bases remaining between them. The TCR was taken from a woman in her forties in good health and CMV-seronegative. The sequencing input was PBMCs. This sequence joins TRBV19 and TRBJ2-7, with D perhaps TRBD1 (6 bases). The CDR3 DNA sequence: TGTGCCAGTACCCCGGGACACACAAAGCCGTCCTACGAGCAGTACTTC. Translated, it gives CASTPGHTKPSYEQYF.